These T cell receptor beta chains were read from a single sample in a study of vaccination effects on CD4 cells after COVID-19. Repertoires were generated with immunoSEQ multiplex PCR, while TCRdb's copy carries only in-frame clones and drops some. The data contain about 14,000 clones, 76% of them singletons. The antigens these receptors bind are not known. The material was CD4+ T cells from PBMCs cultured with HCoV-229E spike peptides, obtained before COVID-19 vaccination. The receptors derive from a human donor who received a COVID-19 vaccine. Both conserved end residues are part of each CDR3. The order of the fields is CDR3 length, V gene, CDR3 protein.

len: 14; v_gene: TRBV28; CDR3aa: CASSRGRNYNEQFF
len: 17; v_gene: TRBV3-1/TRBV3-2; CDR3aa: CASSQPRLGGRAGELFF
len: 12; v_gene: TRBV18; CDR3aa: CASATGGTEAFF
len: 16; v_gene: TRBV7-2; CDR3aa: CASSLVRGTGANVLTF
len: 14; v_gene: TRBV5-1; CDR3aa: CASSPPTSGQTQYF
len: 12; v_gene: TRBV10-3; CDR3aa: CAIRSATTEAFF
len: 15; v_gene: TRBV27; CDR3aa: CASSLGTGASTEAFF
len: 15; v_gene: TRBV14; CDR3aa: CASSQDNGHSYEQYF
len: 15; v_gene: TRBV5-4; CDR3aa: CASSLGSGNYNEQFF
len: 14; v_gene: TRBV5-5; CDR3aa: CASSAGQANSPLHF
len: 16; v_gene: TRBV4-3; CDR3aa: CASSQGRDRDNSPLHF
len: 16; v_gene: TRBV7-7; CDR3aa: CASSARDAQEREKLFF
len: 16; v_gene: TRBV7-8; CDR3aa: CASSLGGGKYNTEAFF
len: 13; v_gene: TRBV28; CDR3aa: CASSLEHTDTQYF
len: 14; v_gene: TRBV28; CDR3aa: CASSLGRQSERAFF
len: 15; v_gene: TRBV5-1; CDR3aa: CASSPGQVNTGELFF
len: 16; v_gene: TRBV5-4; CDR3aa: CASSLASVGATDTQYF
len: 13; v_gene: TRBV24-1; CDR3aa: CATSAVFPDTQYF
len: 15; v_gene: TRBV20-1; CDR3aa: CSASVLLGPNTEAFF
len: 14; v_gene: TRBV30; CDR3aa: CAWSSSSGHNEQFF
len: 21; v_gene: TRBV5-1; CDR3aa: CASSLTPNRGGKAGGSYEQYF
len: 16; v_gene: TRBV4-3; CDR3aa: CASSRLTVSSYNEQFF
len: 15; v_gene: TRBV5-4; CDR3aa: CASSFGRDTSYEQYF
len: 14; v_gene: TRBV5-1; CDR3aa: CASTPNRDGAEAFF
len: 14; v_gene: TRBV9; CDR3aa: CASSPLSGLSEQYF
len: 15; v_gene: TRBV30; CDR3aa: CAWTGRSGTKNIQYF
len: 16; v_gene: TRBV14; CDR3aa: CASSQVLGLADNEQFF
len: 15; v_gene: TRBV30; CDR3aa: CAWSRPTGYIYEQYF
len: 17; v_gene: TRBV5-1; CDR3aa: CASSLGTGSTYSYEQYF
len: 16; v_gene: TRBV21-1; CDR3aa: CASSKGRGQGLNTIYF
len: 17; v_gene: TRBV30; CDR3aa: CAWSTGLTGRGNQPQHF
len: 16; v_gene: TRBV7-9; CDR3aa: CASSPNPGQGYEKLFF
len: 15; v_gene: TRBV5-1; CDR3aa: CASSLGRGDNQPQHF
len: 16; v_gene: TRBV4-1; CDR3aa: CASSQVAAQGRAPQHF
len: 15; v_gene: TRBV7-9; CDR3aa: CASSSPGQGIEKLFF
len: 12; v_gene: TRBV11-2; CDR3aa: CASSSSTDTQYF
len: 12; v_gene: TRBV7-2; CDR3aa: CASSLRQGGAFF
len: 15; v_gene: TRBV6-5; CDR3aa: CASIVDRDSVYEQYF
len: 13; v_gene: TRBV29-1; CDR3aa: CSVQPLNTGELFF
len: 18; v_gene: TRBV19; CDR3aa: CASTSRTSGGPYHYEQYF
len: 14; v_gene: TRBV6-5; CDR3aa: CASSYSSGYNEQFF
len: 13; v_gene: TRBV3-1/TRBV3-2; CDR3aa: CASSHGKNTEAFF
len: 13; v_gene: TRBV6-5; CDR3aa: CASRRGPVTEAFF
len: 13; v_gene: TRBV11-2; CDR3aa: CASSLEASSGYTF
len: 13; v_gene: TRBV19; CDR3aa: CASSGDRAKPQHF
len: 15; v_gene: TRBV6-5; CDR3aa: CASSFTGGGRETQYF
len: 13; v_gene: TRBV2; CDR3aa: CASGDPPYNEQFF
len: 13; v_gene: TRBV12-3/TRBV12-4; CDR3aa: CASSLGGEDTQYF
len: 14; v_gene: TRBV11-2; CDR3aa: CASAQTLGNSPLHF
len: 15; v_gene: TRBV18; CDR3aa: CASSVRSSGIPEQFF
len: 13; v_gene: TRBV2; CDR3aa: CASSNQGGEKLFF
len: 17; v_gene: TRBV18; CDR3aa: CASSPSTFAGVQNEQFF